The 28 T cell receptor beta chains below all came from one sample that was sequenced in a study of blood T cell repertoires in COVID-19. Some clones are missing from TCRdb's copy, which holds only in-frame ones; the method was immunoSEQ multiplex PCR. The sample lists 130,000 to 150,000 clones, roughly 89% occurring once. Sequenced material: peripheral blood. The receptor set was obtained from a woman aged 45-59 years with acute or convalescent COVID-19.

The table lists this clone with many counts. The rearrangement joins TRBV2 to TRBJ1-5; 8 positions match TRBD1. Germline values: CDR1 SNHLY, CDR2 FYNNEI. Unmatched junction bases numbered 5, after V lost 0 bases and J lost 7 bases. CDR3 length: 15 amino acids. CDR3 sequence reads: CASSEAQGAGQPQHF. DNA for the CDR3: TGTGCCAGCAGTGAAGCGCAGGGGGCCGGACAGCCCCAGCATTTT.

The genes are TRBV19 and TRBJ1-5; D possibly corresponds to TRBD1 (6 bases). The CDR3 sequence is 16 residues long. Trimming shortened V by 1 base and J by 3 bases, and 13 bases separated the two germline ends. Germline CDR1 reads LNHDA; CDR2 reads SQIVND (reference sequence). The CDR3: CASSIARGGSNQPQHF. For the CDR3, the DNA is TGTGCCAGTAGTATAGCGAGGGGGGGGTCCAATCAGCCCCAGCATTTT.

V and J are TRBV5-1 and TRBJ1-6; a weak D match, TRBD1 (5 bases). This CDR3 spans 15 amino acids. CDR1 SGHRS and CDR2 YFSETQ come from the germline V gene. Trimming left V 0 bases short and J 7 bases short, with 11 bases between. CDR3 loop: CASSLAQDLNSPLHF. CDR3 nucleotide sequence: TGCGCCAGCAGCTTGGCACAGGACCTCAATTCACCCCTCCACTTT.

The chain employs TRBV29-1 and TRBJ2-4; TRBD1 aligns across 9 bases. CDR1 is SQVTM, CDR2 ANQGSEA, per germline. CDR3 length equals 14 residues. J was trimmed by 7 bases and V by 0 bases; bases with no gene match: 4. CDR3 nucleotides: TGCAGCGTTGAAGACATGACAGGGGGGAACATTCAGTACTTC. Its protein is CSVEDMTGGNIQYF.

This sequence joins TRBV27 and TRBJ1-2; D not certain. V lost 4 bases, J lost 4 bases, and 16 bases lay in between. Germline CDR1 reads MNHEY; CDR2 reads SMNVEV (reference sequence). The CDR3 contains 15 residues. CDR3 nucleotide sequence: TGTGCCAGCAGTTCCCTACTATTCTTGGGCTATGGCTACACCTTC. Residues: CASSSLLFLGYGYTF.

The chain couples TRBV4-2 to TRBJ2-7, with 7 bases aligning to TRBD2. The CDR3 has 16 amino acids. J was trimmed by 3 bases and V by 5 bases; bases with no gene match: 13. The germline V gene encodes CDR1 LGHNA and CDR2 YNFKEQ. The CDR3 region is CASSKRGTGEDYEQYF. In DNA form, the CDR3 reads TGTGCCAGCAGCAAGCGGGGAACGGGAGAAGACTACGAGCAGTACTTC.

The rearrangement links TRBV5-6 to TRBJ1-2, with TRBD1 matching 7 bases. CDR3 length equals 12 residues. The V gene end was trimmed by 4 bases and the J gene end by 6 bases; junction bases not matched to a gene: 3. Germline V gives CDR1 SGHDT, CDR2 YYEEEE. The CDR3 is CASSRTGHGYTF. The CDR3 bases are TGTGCCAGCAGCCGGACAGGCCATGGCTACACCTTC.

This chain uses TRBV27 with TRBJ2-3, with 13 nucleotides matching TRBD2. The J segment lost 2 bases and the V segment lost 8 bases, leaving 4 bases of the junction unmatched. The CDR3 contains 15 residues. CDR1 MNHEY and CDR2 SMNVEV come from the germline V gene (reference sequence). CDR3 protein: CASRTSGGITDTQYF. The CDR3 DNA is TGTGCCAGCCGGACTAGCGGGGGTATCACAGATACGCAGTATTTT.

The V gene is TRBV7-3, the J gene TRBJ2-2; 10 bases align to TRBD2. The CDR3 has 16 amino acids. The germline V gene has CDR1 SGHTA and CDR2 FQGTGA. Trimming removed 5 bases from V and 5 bases from J; junction bases left unmatched: 8. CDR3 DNA sequence: TGTGCCAGCAGCCCGAGCGGGAGGGCCGGGACCGGGGAGCTGTTTTTT. This translates into CASSPSGRAGTGELFF.

The CDR3: CASSFQSGLAAYEQYF. CDR3 bases: TGTGCCAGCAGCTTTCAGTCGGGACTAGCGGCCTACGAGCAGTACTTC. The genes are TRBV9 and TRBJ2-7; 11 bases agree with TRBD2. Germline CDR1 is SGDLS and CDR2 is YYNGEE. This CDR3 has 16 residues. J was trimmed by 2 bases and V by 4 bases; bases with no gene match: 8.

This clone appeared once. The CDR3 spells CSARTGREQYF. CDR3 DNA sequence: TGCAGTGCCAGGACAGGACGCGAGCAGTACTTC. The chain combines TRBV20-1 with TRBJ2-7; 7 bases fit TRBD1. V lost 6 bases to trimming and J lost 6 bases; unmatched junction nucleotides: 5. Germline CDR1 reads DFQATT; CDR2 reads SNEGSKA (reference sequence). The CDR3 is 11 amino acids.

CDR3: CASSESKANRVVSTEAFF. The CDR3 bases are TGCGCCAGCAGTGAGTCGAAGGCTAACAGGGTGGTGAGCACTGAAGCTTTCTTT. The rearrangement links TRBV10-1 to TRBJ1-1, with D possibly being TRBD1 (6 bases). The length of the CDR3 is 18 residues. V was cut by 0 bases and J by 4 bases, with 21 bases left in between. Germline lookup yields CDR1 WNHNN and CDR2 SYGVQD (reference sequence).

The V and J genes are TRBV6-4 and TRBJ2-3, with 9 bases matching TRBD2. The junction had 3 bases not matched to a gene; V was cut back by 0 bases and J by 2 bases. The CDR3 covers 16 residues. The V gene's germline CDR1 is MRHNA and CDR2 SNTAGT. The CDR3 DNA is TGTGCCAGCAGTGACTCGGCTAGCGGGGTCACAGATACGCAGTATTTT. Amino acid sequence: CASSDSASGVTDTQYF.

V and J are TRBV30 and TRBJ1-1, with D tentatively TRBD1 (5 bases). V gave up 4 bases and J gave up 10 bases, with 13 bases separating them. This CDR3 contains 11 residues. Germline CDR1 is GTSNPN and CDR2 is SVGIG (reference sequence). The CDR3 DNA reads TGTGCCTGGACAGGGCAGGGAACAGCTTTCTTT. Amino acids: CAWTGQGTAFF. Full variable domain (remainder filled in from reference TRBV30 and TRBJ1-1): SQTIHQWPATLVQPVGSPLSLECTVEGTSNPNLYWYRQAAGRGLQLLFYSVGIGQISSEVPQNLSASRPQDRQFILSSKKLLLSDSGFYLCAWTGQGTAFFGQGTRLTVV.

The chain is built from TRBV28 and TRBJ1-2; possibly TRBD1 for D (5 bases). Germline CDR1 reads MDHEN; CDR2 reads SYDVKM. The germline V and J ends were trimmed by 7 bases and 3 bases, with 12 bases remaining between them. The CDR3 spans 13 residues. The DNA of the CDR3 is TGTGCCAGCATTGGGCAGGGCTACTATGGCTACACCTTC. It encodes CASIGQGYYGYTF.

The table lists this clone with a count of one. The V gene is TRBV27, the J gene TRBJ2-5; 13 positions match TRBD2. V gave up 0 bases and J gave up 1 base; unmatched junction bases: 8. The CDR3 extends over 19 amino acids. Germline-derived CDR1 and CDR2 are MNHEY and SMNVEV (reference sequence). The CDR3 sequence is CASSLSWTSGSPFQETQYF. The DNA of the CDR3 is TGTGCCAGCAGTTTATCGTGGACTAGCGGGAGCCCCTTCCAAGAGACCCAGTACTTC.

The table lists this clone with a count of one. The chain has TRBV28 and TRBJ2-1; perhaps TRBD1 as D (5 bases). The germline V gene encodes CDR1 MDHEN and CDR2 SYDVKM. The CDR3 has 15 amino acids. The ends were cut back, 3 bases at V and 4 bases at J, with 13 bases in the middle. The CDR3 DNA reads as TGTGCCAGCAGTTTGGAGCAGGGCCGGTACAATGAGCAGTTCTTC. Protein: CASSLEQGRYNEQFF.

The chain carries TRBV15 and TRBJ2-7; D is undetermined. Germline V CDR1 and CDR2: LNHNV, YYDKDF (reference sequence). The V and J ends lost 1 base and 0 bases respectively, with 7 bases between them. The CDR3 loop spans 14 amino acids. The CDR3 sequence: CATSRADTSYEQYF. CDR3 nucleotide sequence: TGTGCCACCAGCAGAGCAGACACCTCCTACGAGCAGTACTTC. The full variable domain, with the rest looked up from reference TRBV15 and TRBJ2-7, is DAMVIQNPRYQVTQFGKPVTLSCSQTLNHNVMYWYQQKSSQAPKLLFHYYDKDFNNEADTPDNFQSRRPNTSFCFLDIRSPGLGDTAMYLCATSRADTSYEQYFGPGTRLTVT.

The V and J genes are TRBV11-2 and TRBJ1-2; 8 bases are shared with TRBD1. The CDR3 extends over 16 amino acids. The germline V gene has CDR1 SGHAT and CDR2 FQNNGV. The V gene end was trimmed by 2 bases and the J gene end by 5 bases; junction bases not matched to a gene: 10. The CDR3 sequence: CASSLLGGTGYYGYTF. The CDR3 coding sequence is TGTGCCAGCAGCTTACTAGGGGGGACAGGCTATTATGGCTACACCTTC.

This chain uses TRBV6-5 with TRBJ1-4; 7 bases map to TRBD1. Germline assignment: CDR1 MNHEY and CDR2 SVGAGI. This CDR3 is 14 amino acids long. Losses at the gene ends were 7 bases for V and 4 bases for J; bases not matched to a gene: 6. CDR3 in amino acids: CASTSRGRNEKLFF. CDR3 DNA sequence: TGTGCCAGCACATCAAGGGGGCGTAATGAAAAACTGTTTTTT.

In DNA form, the CDR3 reads TGTGCCAGCAGCGTGACTAGCGGGGGGTACAATGAGCAGTTCTTC. Protein product: CASSVTSGGYNEQFF. The chain couples TRBV6-5 to TRBJ2-1, with 13 nucleotides matching TRBD2. V shed 6 bases and J 4 bases; nucleotides not matched to a gene: 3. The CDR3 spans 15 residues. Per the germline V gene, CDR1 is MNHEY and CDR2 is SVGAGI.

This clone was counted a few times. The chain couples TRBV5-5 to TRBJ2-5; a possible D gene is TRBD2 (5 bases). This CDR3 contains 14 residues. Germline V gene sequence: CDR1 SGHKS, CDR2 YYEKEE (reference sequence). Trimming took off 2 bases at V and 2 bases at J, with 10 bases between the two ends. The CDR3 reads CASSLGSAQETQYF. In DNA form, the CDR3 reads TGTGCCAGCAGCTTAGGTAGCGCTCAAGAGACCCAGTACTTC.

A single count supports this clone. The chain combines TRBV18 with TRBJ2-3; D gene uncertain. Trimming cost V 0 bases and J 5 bases, with 15 bases left between them. CDR1 and CDR2 from the germline V gene are KGHSH and LQKENI. The CDR3 length is 16 residues. The CDR3 DNA sequence: TGTGCCAGCTCACCACCCCTAAGTTATCGTGGAGATACGCAGTATTTT. Translating gives CASSPPLSYRGDTQYF.

The DNA for the CDR3 is TGTGCCAGCAGGCTCCCAATGGGACTAGCTGGCGGGGAGCTGTTTTTT. This encodes CASRLPMGLAGGELFF. The chain employs TRBV7-2 and TRBJ2-2, with 9 bases lining up with TRBD2. The J segment lost 7 bases and the V segment lost 6 bases, leaving 12 bases of the junction unmatched. This CDR3 has 16 residues. The germline V gene has CDR1 SGHTA and CDR2 FQGNSA.

This chain uses TRBV10-1 with TRBJ1-1; tentatively, D is TRBD1 (6 bases). Germline values: CDR1 WNHNN, CDR2 SYGVQD (reference sequence). The length of the CDR3 is 12 residues. Trimming pared 4 bases from V and 5 bases from J, leaving 8 bases between. The DNA of the CDR3 is TGCGCCAGCAGTGCCAGGGGTACTGAAGCTTTCTTT. Protein product: CASSARGTEAFF.

This clone is a singleton in its sample. The chain employs TRBV9 and TRBJ1-6; D remains unclear. The CDR3 has 16 amino acids. Germline V gene data show CDR1 as SGDLS and CDR2 as YYNGEE. V lost 7 bases and J lost 0, with 14 bases in between. The CDR3 nucleotides are TGTGCCAGCCAAGGGAGAGGGAGCTCCTATAATTCACCCCTCCACTTT. Protein sequence: CASQGRGSSYNSPLHF.

This chain links TRBV5-1 with TRBJ1-1; 8 nucleotides align to TRBD1. This CDR3 is built from 15 residues. In germline, CDR1 is SGHRS, CDR2 YFSETQ. The trim removed 5 bases at V and 3 bases at J, leaving 9 bases unmatched. This CDR3 is CASRGNTGGDTEAFF. CDR3 bases: TGCGCCAGCAGAGGGAATACAGGGGGTGACACTGAAGCTTTCTTT.

The chain uses TRBV11-2 and TRBJ2-1, with 11 bases identical to TRBD1. The V gene end was trimmed by 2 bases and the J gene end by 9 bases; junction bases not matched to a gene: 9. Germline V CDR1 and CDR2: SGHAT, FQNNGV. This CDR3 spans 16 amino acids. CDR3 sequence (DNA): TGTGCCAGCAGCTTATCTTCTGGACAGGGGGCCGGTGAGCAGTTCTTC. Translating gives CASSLSSGQGAGEQFF.